This TCR beta chain was sequenced in a study of CD8 T cells in ankylosing spondylitis. One entry per CDR3 protein, called by TCRdb with MiXCR from the 5' RACE reads. This table has 450,000 or so distinct CDR3 sequences, roughly 27% appearing once. This clonotype was detected only a few times. What it recognizes is unknown. Per germline, CDR1 MGHDK and CDR2 SYGVNS. V lost 1 base and J 4 bases, leaving 12 bases between the germline ends. This CDR3 is 15 amino acids long. Study-wide findings and caveats: Significant enrichment of disease-linked clones was reported in matched ankylosing spondylitis synovial fluid. Within ankylosing spondylitis blood, a TCR beta motif made up of under 10 highly homologous variants appeared to be characteristic. Prior literature has documented some motif variants in synovial fluid and blood from reactive arthritis.

The TCR sequence derives from a male donor with ankylosing spondylitis. The sample taken for sequencing was blood, either unsorted or a sorted T cell fraction (not recorded which). The chain is built from TRBV25-1 and TRBJ2-3, with D maybe TRBD1 (5 bases). CDR3 in DNA: TGTGCCAGCAGTGAATGGGGCCCACCCCCAGATACGCAGTATTTT. This encodes CASSEWGPPPDTQYF.